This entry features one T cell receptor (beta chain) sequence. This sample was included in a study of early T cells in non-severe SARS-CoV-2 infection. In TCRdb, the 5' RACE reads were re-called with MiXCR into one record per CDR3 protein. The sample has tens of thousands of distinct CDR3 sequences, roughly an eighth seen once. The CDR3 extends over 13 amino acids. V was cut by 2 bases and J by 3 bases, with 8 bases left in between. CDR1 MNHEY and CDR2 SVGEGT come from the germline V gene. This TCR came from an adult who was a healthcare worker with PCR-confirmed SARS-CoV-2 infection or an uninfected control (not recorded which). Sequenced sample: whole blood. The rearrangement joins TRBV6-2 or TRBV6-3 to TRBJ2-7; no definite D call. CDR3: CASSYGQVYEQYF. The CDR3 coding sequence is TGTGCCAGCAGTTACGGGCAGGTCTACGAGCAGTACTTC.